A selection of T cell receptor beta chains follows, all from one sample in a study of blood T cells in healthy people across ages. One entry per CDR3 protein results from TCRdb running MiXCR on the 5' RACE reads. Of 1.5 million to 2 million distinct CDR3 sequences in the sample, approximately 30% were seen once. Material: blood. The receptors come from a woman in her 30s in good health. Both conserved end residues are part of each CDR3. The D gene is left open where the match is weak. The size field is filled for only some rows; it gives once, few, many or a size class.

D gene: NA; clone size: NA; J gene: TRBJ2-7; V gene: TRBV27; CDR3 protein: CASSFGTPPYEQYF; CDR3 DNA: TGTGCCAGCAGTTTTGGGACACCGCCCTACGAGCAGTACTTC
D gene: NA; clone size: few; J gene: TRBJ2-1; V gene: TRBV24-1; CDR3 protein: CATSDSYGWKFF; CDR3 DNA: TGTGCCACCAGTGACTCCTATGGTTGGAAGTTCTTC
D gene: TRBD1; clone size: many; J gene: TRBJ2-1; V gene: TRBV20-1; CDR3 protein: CSAPNRGSYNEQFF; CDR3 DNA: TGCAGTGCGCCTAACAGGGGCTCCTACAATGAGCAGTTCTTC
D gene: NA; clone size: few; J gene: TRBJ2-7; V gene: TRBV4-3; CDR3 protein: CASSQDAGLPSNEQYF; CDR3 DNA: TGCGCCAGCAGCCAAGACGCAGGCCTCCCCTCCAACGAGCAGTACTTC
D gene: TRBD1; clone size: few; J gene: TRBJ1-2; V gene: TRBV20-1; CDR3 protein: CSADAGQHGHTF; CDR3 DNA: TGCAGTGCTGACGCGGGACAGCATGGCCACACCTTC
D gene: NA; clone size: NA; J gene: TRBJ1-2; V gene: TRBV5-1; CDR3 protein: CASSLEGVADGYTF; CDR3 DNA: TGCGCCAGCAGCTTGGAGGGGGTAGCGGATGGCTACACCTTC
D gene: TRBD2; clone size: NA; J gene: TRBJ2-5; V gene: TRBV20-1; CDR3 protein: CSATIAGTGGTQYF; CDR3 DNA: TGCAGTGCCACGATAGCGGGAACGGGGGGGACCCAGTACTTC
D gene: NA; clone size: NA; J gene: TRBJ2-4; V gene: TRBV29-1; CDR3 protein: CSVERSGAKNIQYF; CDR3 DNA: TGCAGCGTTGAAAGGTCGGGGGCCAAAAACATTCAGTACTTC
D gene: TRBD2; clone size: few; J gene: TRBJ2-7; V gene: TRBV24-1; CDR3 protein: CATSDLHYPAGVSYEQYF; CDR3 DNA: TGTGCCACCAGTGATTTGCATTATCCAGCGGGGGTATCCTACGAGCAGTACTTC
D gene: TRBD2; clone size: few; J gene: TRBJ2-7; V gene: TRBV20-1; CDR3 protein: CSARSSGFYEQYF; CDR3 DNA: TGCAGTGCTAGGTCTAGCGGATTTTACGAGCAGTACTTC
D gene: TRBD1; clone size: many; J gene: TRBJ2-7; V gene: TRBV2; CDR3 protein: CASSEVGTGGAYEQYF; CDR3 DNA: TGTGCCAGCAGTGAAGTCGGGACAGGGGGCGCCTACGAGCAGTACTTC
D gene: TRBD2; clone size: many; J gene: TRBJ2-5; V gene: TRBV5-4; CDR3 protein: CASSGGTSGIETQYF; CDR3 DNA: TGTGCCAGCAGCGGCGGGACTAGCGGGATAGAGACCCAGTACTTC
D gene: NA; clone size: few; J gene: TRBJ2-1; V gene: TRBV6-6; CDR3 protein: CASSYEAYNEQFF; CDR3 DNA: TGTGCCAGCAGTTACGAGGCTTACAATGAGCAGTTCTTC
D gene: TRBD1; clone size: NA; J gene: TRBJ1-2; V gene: TRBV12-3/TRBV12-4; CDR3 protein: CASRVGTGLAGYTF; CDR3 DNA: TGTGCCAGCAGGGTGGGGACAGGGCTGGCTGGCTACACCTTC
D gene: NA; clone size: once; J gene: TRBJ2-7; V gene: TRBV20-1; CDR3 protein: CSVREHGSSYEQYF; CDR3 DNA: TGCAGTGTTAGAGAACACGGTAGCTCCTACGAGCAGTACTTC
D gene: TRBD2; clone size: NA; J gene: TRBJ2-7; V gene: TRBV7-9; CDR3 protein: CASSLGTSGYTYEQYF; CDR3 DNA: TGTGCCAGCAGCTTGGGGACTAGCGGGTACACCTACGAGCAGTACTTC
D gene: NA; clone size: few; J gene: TRBJ2-1; V gene: TRBV6-4; CDR3 protein: CASSDLGGARYNEQFF; CDR3 DNA: TGTGCCAGCAGTGACCTGGGGGGCGCGAGGTACAATGAGCAGTTCTTC
D gene: NA; clone size: few; J gene: TRBJ2-7; V gene: TRBV7-2; CDR3 protein: CASSTERGRSYEQYF; CDR3 DNA: TGTGCCAGCAGCACAGAGAGAGGGAGGTCCTACGAGCAGTACTTC
D gene: TRBD2; clone size: NA; J gene: TRBJ2-3; V gene: TRBV20-1; CDR3 protein: CSASPRLAAGITDTQYF; CDR3 DNA: TGCAGTGCTAGCCCGCGACTAGCGGCGGGAATAACAGATACGCAGTATTTT
D gene: NA; clone size: NA; J gene: TRBJ2-3; V gene: TRBV20-1; CDR3 protein: CSARGLQTESTDTQYF; CDR3 DNA: TGCAGTGCTAGAGGGCTACAGACAGAGAGCACAGATACGCAGTATTTT
D gene: NA; clone size: few; J gene: TRBJ1-1; V gene: TRBV6-5; CDR3 protein: CASSYRNRGTEAFF; CDR3 DNA: TGTGCCAGCAGTTACCGCAATCGGGGCACTGAAGCTTTCTTT
D gene: NA; clone size: NA; J gene: TRBJ1-2; V gene: TRBV20-1; CDR3 protein: CSAAVVGRLSYTF; CDR3 DNA: TGCAGTGCCGCGGTGGTGGGGCGCTTAAGCTACACCTTC
D gene: NA; clone size: NA; J gene: TRBJ1-1; V gene: TRBV5-5; CDR3 protein: CASRNLNTEAFF; CDR3 DNA: TGTGCCAGCAGAAACCTGAACACTGAAGCTTTCTTT
D gene: NA; clone size: NA; J gene: TRBJ2-1; V gene: TRBV3-1; CDR3 protein: CASSQVQRDNEQFF; CDR3 DNA: TGTGCCAGCAGCCAAGTCCAGCGGGACAATGAGCAGTTCTTC
D gene: NA; clone size: NA; J gene: TRBJ1-1; V gene: TRBV6-5; CDR3 protein: CASNPGQTMNTEAFF; CDR3 DNA: TGTGCCAGCAACCCCGGACAGACCATGAACACTGAAGCTTTCTTT
D gene: TRBD2; clone size: NA; J gene: TRBJ2-3; V gene: TRBV3-1; CDR3 protein: CASSPQGGSGGRTQYF; CDR3 DNA: TGTGCCAGCAGCCCCCAGGGTGGTAGCGGGGGTCGTACGCAGTATTTT
D gene: NA; clone size: few; J gene: TRBJ2-1; V gene: TRBV6-1; CDR3 protein: CASSVLLRGGEQFF; CDR3 DNA: TGTGCCAGCAGTGTTCTACTGAGGGGAGGTGAGCAGTTCTTC
D gene: NA; clone size: NA; J gene: TRBJ2-7; V gene: TRBV27; CDR3 protein: CASSLRAGAGSYEQYF; CDR3 DNA: TGCGCCAGCAGTTTAAGGGCGGGGGCGGGCTCCTACGAGCAGTACTTC
D gene: NA; clone size: few; J gene: TRBJ1-1; V gene: TRBV20-1; CDR3 protein: CSARDGSLNTEAFF; CDR3 DNA: TGCAGTGCTAGAGATGGCAGCTTGAACACTGAAGCTTTCTTT
D gene: NA; clone size: NA; J gene: TRBJ2-3; V gene: TRBV9; CDR3 protein: CASSLPDGDTQYF; CDR3 DNA: TGTGCCAGCAGCCTTCCGGACGGAGATACGCAGTATTTT
D gene: NA; clone size: NA; J gene: TRBJ2-4; V gene: TRBV12-5; CDR3 protein: CASGLVRGRTLLAKSIQYF; CDR3 DNA: TGTGCTAGTGGTTTGGTACGTGGGAGGACACTACTAGCCAAAAGCATTCAGTACTTC
D gene: TRBD2; clone size: NA; J gene: TRBJ2-3; V gene: TRBV5-1; CDR3 protein: CASHKRSGAGDTQYF; CDR3 DNA: TGCGCCAGCCACAAAAGGAGCGGGGCTGGAGATACGCAGTATTTT
D gene: NA; clone size: few; J gene: TRBJ2-7; V gene: TRBV3-1; CDR3 protein: CASIHITSSYEQYF; CDR3 DNA: TGTGCCAGCATCCACATAACAAGTTCCTACGAGCAGTACTTC
D gene: TRBD1; clone size: many; J gene: TRBJ1-2; V gene: TRBV12-3/TRBV12-4; CDR3 protein: CASSPGQNYGYTF; CDR3 DNA: TGTGCCAGCAGCCCGGGACAGAACTATGGCTACACCTTC
D gene: TRBD1; clone size: NA; J gene: TRBJ1-1; V gene: TRBV5-1; CDR3 protein: CASSLTQGTGEWINTEAFF; CDR3 DNA: TGCGCCAGCAGCTTAACGCAAGGTACAGGGGAATGGATAAACACTGAAGCTTTCTTT
D gene: TRBD2; clone size: NA; J gene: TRBJ2-1; V gene: TRBV7-7; CDR3 protein: CASSRPGTSAIEQFF; CDR3 DNA: TGTGCCAGCAGCCGACCGGGGACTAGCGCCATTGAGCAGTTCTTC
D gene: TRBD2; clone size: NA; J gene: TRBJ2-3; V gene: TRBV11-2; CDR3 protein: CASSVSSGRSDTQYF; CDR3 DNA: TGTGCCAGCAGCGTCTCAAGCGGGAGGTCAGATACGCAGTATTTT
D gene: NA; clone size: NA; J gene: TRBJ1-5; V gene: TRBV20-1; CDR3 protein: CSARAVRNQPQHF; CDR3 DNA: TGCAGTGCTAGAGCAGTTCGCAATCAGCCCCAGCATTTT
D gene: NA; clone size: many; J gene: TRBJ2-7; V gene: TRBV25-1; CDR3 protein: CASGDRHYEQYF; CDR3 DNA: TGTGCTAGTGGCGACAGGCACTACGAGCAGTACTTC
D gene: NA; clone size: NA; J gene: TRBJ2-5; V gene: TRBV7-2; CDR3 protein: CASSSAGRGPKTQYF; CDR3 DNA: TGTGCCAGCAGCTCAGCAGGACGGGGGCCGAAGACCCAGTACTTC
D gene: NA; clone size: many; J gene: TRBJ2-6; V gene: TRBV20-1; CDR3 protein: CSATDRFGSGANVLTF; CDR3 DNA: TGCAGTGCTACAGACAGATTTGGATCTGGGGCCAACGTCCTGACTTTC
D gene: TRBD2; clone size: NA; J gene: TRBJ2-3; V gene: TRBV24-1; CDR3 protein: CATSASRGAGTDTQYF; CDR3 DNA: TGTGCCACCAGTGCGTCGCGGGGGGCCGGCACAGATACGCAGTATTTT
D gene: TRBD2; clone size: NA; J gene: TRBJ2-3; V gene: TRBV20-1; CDR3 protein: CSAPSSPGGLGTDTQYF; CDR3 DNA: TGCAGTGCCCCGAGTAGTCCGGGGGGGCTCGGCACAGATACGCAGTATTTT
D gene: NA; clone size: few; J gene: TRBJ1-5; V gene: TRBV18; CDR3 protein: CASCGDLNQPQHF; CDR3 DNA: TGTGCCAGCTGCGGGGACTTAAATCAGCCCCAGCATTTT
D gene: TRBD1; clone size: many; J gene: TRBJ2-1; V gene: TRBV28; CDR3 protein: CASSLRTGRINEQFF; CDR3 DNA: TGTGCCAGCAGTTTAAGGACAGGGAGAATCAATGAGCAGTTCTTC
D gene: NA; clone size: NA; J gene: TRBJ2-4; V gene: TRBV6-1; CDR3 protein: CASSPGTPPYKQYF; CDR3 DNA: TGTGCCAGCAGTCCCGGGACCCCTCCCTACAAGCAGTACTTC
D gene: NA; clone size: many; J gene: TRBJ2-5; V gene: TRBV20-1; CDR3 protein: CSASGREGTQYF; CDR3 DNA: TGCAGTGCTAGCGGGCGGGAAGGGACCCAGTACTTC
D gene: TRBD2; clone size: NA; J gene: TRBJ2-7; V gene: TRBV20-1; CDR3 protein: CSAPGLAGHEQYF; CDR3 DNA: TGCAGTGCTCCGGGACTAGCGGGCCACGAGCAGTACTTC
D gene: NA; clone size: few; J gene: TRBJ2-5; V gene: TRBV29-1; CDR3 protein: CSVVNWRGLIRETQYF; CDR3 DNA: TGCAGCGTTGTAAACTGGCGGGGGCTTATTAGAGAGACCCAGTACTTC
D gene: NA; clone size: few; J gene: TRBJ2-3; V gene: TRBV20-1; CDR3 protein: CSASGGRRYTDTQYF; CDR3 DNA: TGCAGTGCTAGCGGGGGCAGGAGATACACAGATACGCAGTATTTT
D gene: NA; clone size: few; J gene: TRBJ2-3; V gene: TRBV28; CDR3 protein: CASTSTGGTDTQYF; CDR3 DNA: TGTGCCAGCACCTCTACGGGGGGCACAGATACGCAGTATTTT
D gene: TRBD1; clone size: NA; J gene: TRBJ2-1; V gene: TRBV7-2; CDR3 protein: CASSPAGTGTNEQFF; CDR3 DNA: TGTGCCAGCAGCCCCGCCGGGACAGGGACGAATGAGCAGTTCTTC
D gene: TRBD1; clone size: NA; J gene: TRBJ1-3; V gene: TRBV28; CDR3 protein: CASTPGGLSGNTIYF; CDR3 DNA: TGTGCCAGCACTCCAGGGGGCCTCTCTGGAAACACCATATATTTT
D gene: TRBD1; clone size: NA; J gene: TRBJ2-7; V gene: TRBV10-3; CDR3 protein: CAISQGQGFRYEQYF; CDR3 DNA: TGTGCCATCAGTCAGGGACAGGGTTTCCGCTACGAGCAGTACTTC
D gene: NA; clone size: NA; J gene: TRBJ2-7; V gene: TRBV14; CDR3 protein: CASSQLVLGIYEQYF; CDR3 DNA: TGTGCCAGCAGCCAACTGGTCCTAGGGATTTACGAGCAGTACTTC